A selection of T cell receptor beta chains follows, all from one sample in a study of cytomegalovirus exposure and HLA in healthy donors. Produced via immunoSEQ multiplex PCR; TCRdb's table is partial and in-frame only. The sample contains under 250,000 clones, roughly 91% of which appear only once. Sequenced input: PBMCs. The receptors come from a young woman in good health and CMV-seropositive. The CDR3 runs from the conserved cysteine through the conserved F or W.

TRBJ2-3	TRBV6-4	CASRMPGGLNTDTQYF
TRBJ1-1	TRBV5-1	CASSFEVNTEAFF
TRBJ1-2	TRBV4-1	CASSQTGTTNYGYTF
TRBJ2-3	TRBV15	CATSPGQGSTDTQYF
TRBJ2-5	TRBV7-3	CASSLTQEETQYF
TRBJ1-2	TRBV14	CASSLTYYGYTF
TRBJ2-7	TRBV30	CAWSVGWDSSYEQYF
TRBJ2-7	TRBV6-6	CASSYLGQGGGEQYF
TRBJ2-1	TRBV7-6	CASSLTGGTYNEQFF
TRBJ2-7	TRBV28	CASSLALAGGEATYEQYF
TRBJ1-4	TRBV30	CAGTGIEEKLFF
TRBJ2-2	TRBV27	CASSPGLAVNTGELFF
TRBJ2-2	TRBV2	CASSGHGREGLRITGELFF
TRBJ1-2	TRBV28	CASSWTGGANYGYTF
TRBJ1-1	TRBV15	CATERSANTEAFF
TRBJ2-5	TRBV5-1	CASSFLGTAYQETQYF
TRBJ2-7	TRBV28	CASSLLRFYEQYF
TRBJ2-2	TRBV4-2	CASSQNLGDTGELFF
TRBJ2-3	TRBV2	CASSGGQSTDTQYF
TRBJ1-5	TRBV4-2	CASSQEGQGRQPQHF
TRBJ2-7	TRBV28	CASTNPPGTRSSYEQYF
TRBJ2-3	TRBV6-1	CASSDQRGSGVSADTQYF
TRBJ2-3	TRBV7-2	CASSSLAGGPTDTQYF
TRBJ2-1	TRBV5-1	CASARALGDNEQFF
TRBJ2-2	TRBV6-5	CASSYSSGGAGELFF
TRBJ1-1	TRBV4-1	CASSQPGQLNTEAFF
TRBJ2-1	TRBV11-3	CASSLGLFNEQFF
TRBJ2-7	TRBV10-2	CASGQEAYEQYF
TRBJ2-5	TRBV9	CASSGSRFGTQYF
TRBJ2-1	TRBV15	CATSQTGSYNEQFF
TRBJ1-1	TRBV7-8	CASTTRQRMNTEAFF
TRBJ1-2	TRBV2	CASSEASGGSYGYTF
TRBJ2-3	TRBV9	CASSAGVGGRTDTQYF
TRBJ2-3	TRBV30	CAWSVGTDTDTQYF
TRBJ2-7	TRBV19	CASSIGSGRPVYEQYF
TRBJ2-7	TRBV27	CASGDREEVYEQYF
TRBJ2-2	TRBV7-6	CASSLGPAVNTGELFF
TRBJ2-7	TRBV9	CASSVGRGDSLTYEQYF
TRBJ2-1	TRBV15	CATSRPSGSHDEQFF
TRBJ1-1	TRBV9	CASSVELNTEAFF
TRBJ1-2	TRBV18	CASTGQPANGYTF
TRBJ2-3	TRBV5-4	CASSKLSAGRSTDTQYF
TRBJ2-2	TRBV11-3	CASAPRTGSNTGELFF
TRBJ2-2	TRBV13	CASSGTVGELFF
TRBJ2-5	TRBV30	CAWSTYERAQETQYF
TRBJ1-1	TRBV7-9	CASSFATGMNTEAFF
TRBJ2-3	TRBV11-3	CASSLGSGSTDTQYF
TRBJ2-2	TRBV7-3	CASSLGGSNTGELFF
TRBJ2-3	TRBV9	CASSADPLLADTQYF
TRBJ2-5	TRBV27	CASSYIAGWGETQYF